This TCR beta chain was identified in a study of a mutant IDH1 vaccine in newly diagnosed glioma. Across the whole study: Sex among treated patients split roughly 60% male, roughly 40% female; mean age was roughly 40 years. Patients arrived already treated with radiotherapy, temozolomide, or both, most having had both.

After removal of 7 bases from V and 10 bases from J, the junction contained 24 bases not matched to a gene. The CDR3 consists of 17 residues. Germline V gives CDR1 WSHSY, CDR2 SAAADI. Time point in this sample: baseline, week 1 (first vaccination visit). Specified treatment: pre-vaccination baseline after standard-of-care therapy. Notes on this clone: The target antigen is unknown.

Study-wide findings and caveats: The authors found pseudoprogression apparently unrelated to changes in top peripheral T cell clonotypes.

The assay was immunoSEQ multiplex PCR, and TCRdb's table has in-frame clones only and misses some. The repertoire has more than 80,000 clones, 83% of them found once; the top ten carry around 7%. The clonotype comes from a woman aged 45 to 65 with glioma. This specimen consisted of PBMCs, obtained from a glioma patient treated with radiotherapy, temozolomide or both. This chain links TRBV10-2 with TRBJ2-5; 7 bases are shared with TRBD1. As DNA, the CDR3 is TGCGCCAGCACTCCTCTTTGGGGGACAGCATCCAAGAGTGGCCAGTACTTC. Protein sequence: CASTPLWGTASKSGQYF.